The 12 T cell receptor beta chains in this list originate from one sample, sequenced in a study of CD8 T cells in Susac syndrome. Random hexamers served to reverse transcribe roughly 0.5 to 1 ug RNA. MiXCR, run by TCRdb on the immunoSEQ multiplex PCR reads, gives a single entry per CDR3 protein. The sample has a few hundred thousand distinct CDR3 sequences; roughly 85% are singletons. The specimen was CD8+ T cells from PBMCs. The origin of the receptors is a human donor with multiple sclerosis.

The chain couples TRBV9 to TRBJ2-3; D perhaps matches TRBD2 (6 bases). The CDR3 contains 18 residues. Per the germline V gene, CDR1 is SGDLS and CDR2 is YYNGEE. V lost 1 base, J lost 0 bases, and 18 bases lay in between. The CDR3 nucleotides read TGTGCCAGCAGCGTACGGTTTTGGCGGGGCAGCAGCACAGATACGCAGTATTTT. It specifies CASSVRFWRGSSTDTQYF.

The rearrangement links TRBV27 to TRBJ2-1; possibly TRBD1 or TRBD2 for D (5 bases each). In germline, CDR1 is MNHEY, CDR2 SMNVEV (reference sequence). The CDR3 sequence is 17 residues long. V was trimmed by 6 bases and J by 4 bases, leaving 22 bases between them. CDR3 in DNA: TGTGCCAGCAGCCTAATGGGGGAGCTCGCCTTTTACAATGAGCAGTTCTTC. It translates to CASSLMGELAFYNEQFF.

The gene calls are TRBV4-1 and TRBJ1-5; D uncertain. From germline, CDR1 is MGHRA and CDR2 YSYEKL. The CDR3 contains 15 residues. Deletions cut 4 bases from V and 3 bases from J, with 13 bases between. As DNA, the CDR3 is TGCGCCAGCAGCCTGAACACGGTGGACAATCAGCCCCAGCATTTT. Protein sequence: CASSLNTVDNQPQHF.

V is TRBV20-1 and J is TRBJ2-1; 14 positions agree with TRBD2. The V gene's germline CDR1 is DFQATT and CDR2 SNEGSKA (reference sequence). V dropped 3 bases and J dropped 14; count of bases not matched to a gene: 6. The CDR3 contains 13 residues. CDR3 coding DNA: TGCAGTGCTAGGGGGACTAGCGGGAGAGGGGAGTTCTTC. Its protein is CSARGTSGRGEFF.

V and J are TRBV7-9 and TRBJ2-7; TRBD2 matches at 7 bases. CDR1 is SEHNR, CDR2 FQNEAQ, per germline (reference sequence). V lost 5 bases to trimming and J lost 0 bases; unmatched junction nucleotides: 10. This CDR3 region has 16 residues. The CDR3 sequence is CASSSRAGSSSYEQYF. The CDR3 DNA is TGTGCCAGCAGCAGCCGAGCGGGGTCAAGCTCCTACGAGCAGTACTTC.

The V and J genes are TRBV9 and TRBJ1-3, with D maybe TRBD1 (5 bases). Germline values: CDR1 SGDLS, CDR2 YYNGEE. The germline V and J ends were trimmed by 3 bases and 4 bases, with 20 bases remaining between them. CDR3 length: 17 amino acids. The CDR3 nucleotides read TGTGCCAGCAGCGCCCTCCAAGGATGGGGCGCCGGAAACACCATATATTTT. This gives the protein CASSALQGWGAGNTIYF.

This clonotype was detected a few times. The chain combines TRBV25-1 with TRBJ1-1; D perhaps matches TRBD1 (5 bases). The V end was cut by 6 bases, the J end by 1 base, with 6 bases between. The germline V gene encodes CDR1 MGHDK and CDR2 SYGVNS. This CDR3 is 12 amino acids long. The CDR3 spells CASSDRNTEAFF. CDR3 bases: TGTGCCAGCAGCGACAGGAACACTGAAGCTTTCTTT.

Only one count was recorded for this clonotype. The genes are TRBV4-1 and TRBJ2-3; D perhaps matches TRBD2 (5 bases). This CDR3 contains 16 residues. V was clipped by 1 base and J by 0 bases, with 11 bases between them. CDR1 and CDR2 from the germline V gene are MGHRA and YSYEKL. CDR3 DNA sequence: TGCGCCAGCAGCCAAGTCATAGCGAGAAGCACAGATACGCAGTATTTT. Encoded protein: CASSQVIARSTDTQYF.

In this sample, this clonotype turned up once. This chain uses TRBV12-3 or TRBV12-4 with TRBJ2-7; TRBD1 agrees at 8 bases. The CDR3 length is 18 residues. J was trimmed by 0 bases and V by 4 bases; bases with no gene match: 14. The CDR3 nucleotides are TGTGCCAGCAGTTCCTTGTTGCCCGGACAGGGCCGCTCCTACGAGCAGTACTTC. The encoded protein is CASSSLLPGQGRSYEQYF.

The V and J genes are TRBV10-1 and TRBJ2-2, with 9 bases that match TRBD2. Germline lookup yields CDR1 WNHNN and CDR2 SYGVQD (reference sequence). Unmatched junction bases numbered 2, after V lost 2 bases and J lost 4 bases. This CDR3 is 15 amino acids long. This chain's CDR3 is CASSEGGRGTGELFF. The CDR3 DNA reads TGCGCCAGCAGTGAGGGCGGGAGGGGCACCGGGGAGCTGTTTTTT.

The chain combines TRBV7-9 with TRBJ2-1; 7 nucleotides match TRBD1. J lost 0 bases, V lost 5 bases, and 7 bases had no gene match. Per germline, CDR1 SEHNR and CDR2 FQNEAQ (reference sequence). The CDR3 extends over 16 amino acids. CDR3 bases: TGTGCCAGCAGCCAACAGGGGTTTAGCTCCTACAATGAGCAGTTCTTC. Translating it yields CASSQQGFSSYNEQFF. The full variable domain, rest sourced from reference TRBV7-9 and TRBJ2-1, is DTGVSQNPRHKITKRGQNVTFRCDPISEHNRLYWYRQTLGQGPEFLTYFQNEAQLEKSRLLSDRFSAERPKGSFSTLEIQRTEQGDSAMYLCASSQQGFSSYNEQFFGPGTRLTVL.

This sequence joins TRBV7-9 and TRBJ2-5; D is unresolved. This CDR3 has 17 residues. CDR1 SEHNR and CDR2 FQNEAQ come from the germline V gene (reference sequence). Trimming cost V 5 bases and J 2 bases, with 21 bases left between them. CDR3 residues: CASSPPLLANRQETQYF. The CDR3 DNA follows: TGTGCCAGCAGCCCACCTCTTCTGGCGAATCGGCAAGAGACCCAGTACTTC. Full variable domain (remainder filled in from reference TRBV7-9 and TRBJ2-5): DTGVSQNPRHKITKRGQNVTFRCDPISEHNRLYWYRQTLGQGPEFLTYFQNEAQLEKSRLLSDRFSAERPKGSFSTLEIQRTEQGDSAMYLCASSPPLLANRQETQYFGPGTRLLVL.